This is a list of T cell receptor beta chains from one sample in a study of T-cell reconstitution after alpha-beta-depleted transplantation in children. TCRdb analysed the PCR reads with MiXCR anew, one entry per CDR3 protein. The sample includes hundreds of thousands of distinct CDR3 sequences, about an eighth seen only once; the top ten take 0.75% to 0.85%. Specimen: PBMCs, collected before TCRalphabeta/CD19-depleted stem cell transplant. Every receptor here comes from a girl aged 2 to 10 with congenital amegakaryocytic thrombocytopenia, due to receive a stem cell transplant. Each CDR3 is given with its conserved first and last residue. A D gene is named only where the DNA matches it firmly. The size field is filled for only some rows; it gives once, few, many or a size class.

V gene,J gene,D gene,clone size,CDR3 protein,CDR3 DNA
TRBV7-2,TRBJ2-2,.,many,CASSFSWGSTGELFF,TGTGCCAGCAGCTTCAGCTGGGGGAGCACCGGGGAGCTGTTTTTT
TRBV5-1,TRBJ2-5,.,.,CASRSIPPGTQYF,TGCGCCAGCAGGTCCATCCCACCGGGGACCCAGTACTTC
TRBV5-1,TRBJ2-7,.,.,CASSLQQGHLLEQYF,TGCGCCAGCAGCTTGCAACAGGGCCACCTACTGGAGCAGTACTTC
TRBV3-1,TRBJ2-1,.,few,CASSLGTPTALEQFF,TGTGCCAGCAGCCTAGGGACTCCAACCGCCCTTGAGCAGTTCTTC
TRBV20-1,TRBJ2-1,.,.,CSARSPLPGNEQFF,TGCAGTGCTAGATCCCCTCTACCTGGCAATGAGCAGTTCTTC
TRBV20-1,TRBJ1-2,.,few,CSARTIYGYTF,TGCAGTGCTCGGACCATCTATGGCTACACCTTC
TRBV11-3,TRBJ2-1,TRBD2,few,CASSLELTSGRNEQFF,TGTGCCAGCAGCTTAGAATTAACTAGCGGACGCAATGAGCAGTTCTTC
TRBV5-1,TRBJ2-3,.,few,CASSFRTAADTQYF,TGCGCCAGCAGCTTCCGCACGGCCGCAGATACGCAGTATTTT
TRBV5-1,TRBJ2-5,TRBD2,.,CASSNGRLAGGDQETQYF,TGCGCCAGCAGCAACGGACGACTAGCGGGAGGAGATCAAGAGACCCAGTACTTC
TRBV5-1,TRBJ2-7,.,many,CAKIPSPATSSYEQYF,TGCGCCAAAATTCCATCCCCGGCAACCTCCTCCTACGAGCAGTACTTC
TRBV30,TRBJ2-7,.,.,CAWSWSYEQYF,TGTGCCTGGAGTTGGAGTTACGAGCAGTACTTC
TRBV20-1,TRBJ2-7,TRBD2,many,CSATGTNHSYEQYF,TGCAGTGCGACCGGGACTAACCATTCCTACGAGCAGTACTTC
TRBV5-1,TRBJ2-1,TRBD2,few,CASSAPTSGTYNEQFF,TGCGCCAGCAGCGCCCCGACTAGCGGGACCTACAATGAGCAGTTCTTC
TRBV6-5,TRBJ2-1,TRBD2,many,CASSYYPAGALVDEQFF,TGTGCCAGCAGTTACTATCCAGCGGGAGCCTTAGTCGATGAGCAGTTCTTC
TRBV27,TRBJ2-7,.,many,CASRGSSYEQYF,TGTGCCAGCAGGGGCAGCTCCTACGAGCAGTACTTC
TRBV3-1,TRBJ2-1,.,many,CASSQPAGRENEQFF,TGTGCCAGCAGCCAACCCGCAGGTAGGGAAAATGAGCAGTTCTTC
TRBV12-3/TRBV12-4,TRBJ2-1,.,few,CASSRGGSWNEQFF,TGTGCCAGCAGCCGGGGTGGGTCCTGGAATGAGCAGTTCTTC
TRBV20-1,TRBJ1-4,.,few,CSARGPRAGAPNEKLFF,TGCAGTGCTAGAGGACCCCGGGCAGGGGCCCCTAATGAAAAACTGTTTTTT
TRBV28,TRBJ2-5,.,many,CASSSPGHLYQETQYF,TGTGCCAGCAGTTCTCCGGGACATCTGTACCAAGAGACCCAGTACTTC
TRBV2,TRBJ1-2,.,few,CASSENRDGYTF,TGTGCCAGCAGTGAAAACAGGGATGGCTACACCTTC
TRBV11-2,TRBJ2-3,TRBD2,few,CASSPPRGSVTDTQYF,TGTGCCAGCAGCCCCCCTCGCGGGAGCGTCACAGATACGCAGTATTTT
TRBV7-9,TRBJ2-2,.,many,CASSINSNTGELFF,TGTGCCAGCAGCATCAACTCGAACACCGGGGAGCTGTTTTTT